This T cell receptor (beta chain) originates from a study of graft-versus-host responses after intestinal transplantation. Assay: immunoSEQ multiplex PCR; the TCRdb copy retains only in-frame clones and omits some. This repertoire shows under 45,000 clones, approximately 95% found once; its top ten account for about 3.5%. The V segment lost 6 bases and the J segment 10 bases; nucleotides outside the gene matches: 8. CDR3 size: 13 residues. Germline V lookup: CDR1 MNHEY, CDR2 SVGAGI. The sample consisted of PBMCs, taken almost 750 days after intestinal transplantation. This chain connects TRBV6-5 to TRBJ2-1, with 8 bases matching TRBD1. The sequence derives from a human patient who received an intestinal transplant, so some T cells may come from the graft donor. As DNA, the CDR3 is TGTGCCAGCAGCGCACTACGGGACAGGGAGCAGTTCTTC. Protein product: CASSALRDREQFF.